The present entry profiles one T cell receptor (beta chain) with its context. The target antigen is unknown. The CDR3 runs to 13 residues. V lost 4 bases and J lost 5; bases outside the gene matches: 4. The germline CDR1 and CDR2 sequences are SGHTA and FQGNSA. The data stem from a study of T-cell reconstitution after alpha-beta-depleted transplantation in children. Study outcomes and limitations: At one year after transplant, newly produced T cells mostly accounted for T-cell counts and diversity. In patients about two months after transplant, alpha-beta T cells reportedly arose from several hundred expanded graft clones. Day-60 TCRbeta diversity that was high in some patients was derived from surviving recipient T cells and thymic progenitors.

Unique molecular identifiers featured in how the TCRbeta library was prepared. Using its own MiXCR run on the PCR reads, TCRdb lists one record per CDR3 protein. The sample holds approximately 430,000 distinct CDR3 sequences, around 15% seen once. The sample was PBMCs, mostly from graft donor cells, taken 360 days after TCRalphabeta/CD19-depleted stem cell transplant. The sequence derives from a boy in the first two years of life who had a stem cell transplant for Wiskott-Aldrich syndrome, so the T cells may come from the graft donor. The chain combines TRBV7-2 with TRBJ2-5; 7 nucleotides line up with TRBD1. The CDR3 reads CASSYGTVETQYF. The CDR3 nucleotides are TGTGCCAGCAGCTACGGGACAGTGGAGACCCAGTACTTC.